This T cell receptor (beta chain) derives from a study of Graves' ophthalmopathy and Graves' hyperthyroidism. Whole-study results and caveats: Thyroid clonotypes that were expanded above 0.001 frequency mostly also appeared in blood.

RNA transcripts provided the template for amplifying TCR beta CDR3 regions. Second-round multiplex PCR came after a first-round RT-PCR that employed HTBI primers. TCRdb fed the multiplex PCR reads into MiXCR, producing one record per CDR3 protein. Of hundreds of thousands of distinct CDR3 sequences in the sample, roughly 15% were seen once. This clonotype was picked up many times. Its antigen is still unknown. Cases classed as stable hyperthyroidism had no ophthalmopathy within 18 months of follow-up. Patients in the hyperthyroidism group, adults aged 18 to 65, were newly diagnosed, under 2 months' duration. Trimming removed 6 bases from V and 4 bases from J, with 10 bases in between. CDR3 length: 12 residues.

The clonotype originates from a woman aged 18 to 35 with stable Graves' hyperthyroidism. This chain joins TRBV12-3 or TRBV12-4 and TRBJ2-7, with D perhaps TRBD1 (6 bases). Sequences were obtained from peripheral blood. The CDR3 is CASRGAAYEQYF. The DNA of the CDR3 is TGTGCCAGCAGGGGGGCAGCATACGAGCAGTACTTC.